This T cell receptor (beta chain) was identified during a study of cytomegalovirus exposure and HLA in healthy donors. Regarding the study as a whole: While the bulk of TCR sequences proved rare, some public TCRs turned up in many donors.

Worth noting for this clone: Its antigen is unidentified.

CDR1 and CDR2 (germline): WSHSY, SAAADI. CDR3 length: 14 amino acids. Both 60 Vbeta primers and 13 Jbeta primers went into the PCR. Only in-frame clones appear in the TCRdb table, and some are missing; sequencing was by immunoSEQ multiplex PCR. Among about 99,000 clones listed, around 82% were seen once. What was sequenced was PBMCs. This clonotype originated in a man in his forties in good health and CMV-seronegative. J is TRBJ2-5 and V is TRBV10-2; TRBD2 matches at 11 bases. The assigned J gene may be wrong: the sequence end matches TRBJ2-7 better. Written as DNA, the CDR3 is TGCGCCAGCAGTCTTAGCGGGAGGGCTTACGAGCAGTACTTC. Its translation is CASSLSGRAYEQYF.